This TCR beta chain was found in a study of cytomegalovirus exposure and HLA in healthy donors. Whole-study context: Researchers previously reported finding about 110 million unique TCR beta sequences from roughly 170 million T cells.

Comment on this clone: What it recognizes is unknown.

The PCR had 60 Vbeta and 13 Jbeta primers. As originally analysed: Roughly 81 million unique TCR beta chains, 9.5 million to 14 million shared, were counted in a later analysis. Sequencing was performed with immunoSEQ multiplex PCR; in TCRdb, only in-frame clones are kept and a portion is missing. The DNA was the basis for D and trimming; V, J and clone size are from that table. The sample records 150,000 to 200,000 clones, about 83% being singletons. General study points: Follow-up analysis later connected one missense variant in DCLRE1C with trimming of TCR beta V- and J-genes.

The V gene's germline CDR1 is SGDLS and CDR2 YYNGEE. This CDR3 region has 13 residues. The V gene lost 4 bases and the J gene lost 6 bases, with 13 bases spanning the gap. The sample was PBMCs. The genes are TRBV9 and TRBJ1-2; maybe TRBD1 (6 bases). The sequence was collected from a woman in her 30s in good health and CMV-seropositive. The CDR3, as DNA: TGTGCCAGCAGCATTGGCAGGGGAGATGGCTACACCTTC. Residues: CASSIGRGDGYTF.